This entry describes one T cell receptor (beta chain). V lost 4 bases to trimming and J lost 2 bases; unmatched junction nucleotides: 11. Germline V gene sequence: CDR1 MNHEY, CDR2 SVGEGT. The CDR3 contains 18 residues. Some clones are missing from TCRdb's copy, which holds only in-frame ones; the method was immunoSEQ multiplex PCR. The top ten clones hold around 5.2% of a sample with around 180,000 clones, about 82% of them seen once. The data originate from a study of blood T cell repertoires in COVID-19. The TCR originated in a woman between 25 and 40 years old with acute or convalescent COVID-19. This chain uses TRBV6-2 or TRBV6-3 with TRBJ2-3, with 11 bases that match TRBD2. Sequenced: peripheral blood. DNA for the CDR3: TGTGCCAGCAGTTTGGGCCCCGGGACTAGCGGCCCCACAGATACGCAGTATTTT. It encodes CASSLGPGTSGPTDTQYF.